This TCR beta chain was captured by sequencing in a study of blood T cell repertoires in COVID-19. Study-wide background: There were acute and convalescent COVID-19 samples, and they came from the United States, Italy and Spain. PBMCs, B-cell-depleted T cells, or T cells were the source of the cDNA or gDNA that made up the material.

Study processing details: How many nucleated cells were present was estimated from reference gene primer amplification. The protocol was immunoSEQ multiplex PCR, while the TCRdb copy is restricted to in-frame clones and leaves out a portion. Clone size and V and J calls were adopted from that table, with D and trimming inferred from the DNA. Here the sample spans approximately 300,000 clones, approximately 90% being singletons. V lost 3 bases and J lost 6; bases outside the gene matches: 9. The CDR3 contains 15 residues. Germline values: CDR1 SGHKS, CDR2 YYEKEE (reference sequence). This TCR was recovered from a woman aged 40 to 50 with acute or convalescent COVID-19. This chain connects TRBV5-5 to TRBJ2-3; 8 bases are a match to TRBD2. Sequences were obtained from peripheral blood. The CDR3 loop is CASSYIGGAGDTQYF. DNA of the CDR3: TGTGCCAGCAGCTACATCGGGGGGGCTGGTGATACGCAGTATTTT.